Listed below are T cell receptor beta chains from one sample, sequenced in a study of blood T cell repertoires in COVID-19. Here immunoSEQ multiplex PCR was the method, and the copy in TCRdb shows in-frame clones only, minus some. The table records fewer than 200,000 clones, roughly four fifths of them present only once. Material: PBMCs or T cells enriched from blood (not recorded which). Receptors were obtained from a man aged 45 to 65 who had recovered from COVID-19. Each CDR3 is given with its conserved first and last residue. The D gene is left open where the match is weak. Expanded clones get a size class; other rows say once, few or many, or leave the size out.

J gene	D gene	V gene	clone size	CDR3 DNA	CDR3 protein
TRBJ2-5	.	TRBV30	.	TGTGCCGCGGGAATGGGCGTGGGGACCCAGTACTTC	CAAGMGVGTQYF
TRBJ2-2	TRBD1	TRBV6-5	once	TGTGCCAGCAGTTACGGGACAGGGGTTCGCGGGGAGCTGTTTTTT	CASSYGTGVRGELFF
TRBJ1-1	.	TRBV18	.	TGTGCCAGCTCACGGGACACGAACACTGAAGCTTTCTTT	CASSRDTNTEAFF
TRBJ2-7	.	TRBV5-1	.	TGCGCCAGCAGACCAGAGCCGAATCCAGGGGCAAGCGAGCAGTACTTC	CASRPEPNPGASEQYF
TRBJ2-1	TRBD2	TRBV7-2	.	TGTGCCAGCAGCTTAGCGGGTGCGGGGGGACGCAATGAGCAGTTCTTC	CASSLAGAGGRNEQFF
TRBJ1-2	.	TRBV5-1	once	TGCGCCAGCAGCTTGGACACGGGAAACTATGGCTACACCTTC	CASSLDTGNYGYTF
TRBJ1-5	.	TRBV10-2	.	TGCGCCAGCAGTGAGTCATACGGTAGCAATCAGCCCCAGCATTTT	CASSESYGSNQPQHF
TRBJ2-1	.	TRBV3-1/TRBV3-2	.	TGTGCCAGCAGCCCCGGGGGTAGTAGAACCAATGAGCAGTTCTTC	CASSPGGSRTNEQFF
TRBJ2-3	.	TRBV9	.	TGTGCCAGCAGCGTAGGAGCCTTGACGGGGAGCACAGATACGCAGTATTTT	CASSVGALTGSTDTQYF
TRBJ1-2	.	TRBV12-3/TRBV12-4	.	TGTGCCAGCAGTTCCAGATATGGCTACACCTTC	CASSSRYGYTF
TRBJ1-5	.	TRBV10-2	once	TGCGCCAGCAGTGAACTTGGGGGGGACAATCAGCCCCAGCATTTT	CASSELGGDNQPQHF
TRBJ2-5	.	TRBV2	.	TGTGCCAGTTTCCCATGGGCCACCCACCAAGAGACCCAGTACTTC	CASFPWATHQETQYF
TRBJ2-2	.	TRBV5-5	.	TGTGCCAGCAGCTTATCTGCGGTGAACACCGGGGAGCTGTTTTTT	CASSLSAVNTGELFF
TRBJ2-2	.	TRBV29-1	.	TGCAGCTGTGGACAGAACGCCGGGGAGCTGTTTTTT	CSCGQNAGELFF
TRBJ2-3	TRBD2	TRBV19	.	TGTGCCAGTAGTATAGGGTCGGGGGGGAAAGATACGCAGTATTTT	CASSIGSGGKDTQYF
TRBJ2-3	.	TRBV6-2/TRBV6-3	.	TGTGCCAGCAGTCTCCTCTCTCAGATACGCAGTTATTTT	CASSLLSQIRSYF
TRBJ1-1	TRBD1	TRBV28	many	TGTGCCAGCAGTCTTTCCACAGGGGTGATCACTGAAGCTTTCTTT	CASSLSTGVITEAFF
TRBJ2-7	TRBD1	TRBV13	.	TGTGCCAGCAGCGCAGGGACAGACTACGAGCAGTACTTC	CASSAGTDYEQYF
TRBJ2-7	TRBD1	TRBV7-9	once	TGTGCCAGCAGCTTAGGGACAGGGGTGTACGAGCAGTACTTC	CASSLGTGVYEQYF
TRBJ1-2	.	TRBV2	.	TGTGCCAGCAGTGAAACAGGGCCGGTCTATGGCTACACCTTC	CASSETGPVYGYTF
TRBJ2-1	TRBD1	TRBV6-1	.	TGTGCCAGCAGTGCTGGACAGGTAGGACGTATCGGCTCCTACAATGAGCAGTTCTTC	CASSAGQVGRIGSYNEQFF
TRBJ1-5	.	TRBV10-3	.	TGTGCCATCAGCGCCTCGACAGGAGTGAATCAGCCCCAGCATTTT	CAISASTGVNQPQHF
TRBJ2-2	.	TRBV21-1	.	TGTGCCAGCAGCAAAGGTGCGGGCTCGGGGAACACCGGGGAGCTGTTTTTT	CASSKGAGSGNTGELFF
TRBJ2-2	.	TRBV9	.	TGTGCCAGCAGCGCGGGGGGCAGGGCTTCCGGGGAGCTGTTTTTT	CASSAGGRASGELFF
TRBJ2-3	.	TRBV4-1	.	TGCGCCAGCAGCCAAGATAGACTGGTGAGCACAGATACGCAGTATTTT	CASSQDRLVSTDTQYF
TRBJ1-2	TRBD1	TRBV3-1/TRBV3-2	.	TGTGCCAGCAGCCACTCCACGGGACAGAACTATGGCTACACCTTC	CASSHSTGQNYGYTF